These 4 T cell receptor beta chains were sequenced from one sample in a study of Graves' ophthalmopathy and Graves' hyperthyroidism. TCR beta CDR3 regions were amplified from RNA transcripts. RT-PCR with HTBI primers came first, then second-round multiplex PCR. One entry per CDR3 protein results from TCRdb running MiXCR on the multiplex PCR reads. The sample gives around 400,000 distinct CDR3 sequences, approximately 20% of which show up once; roughly 1.6% is in the top ten. Sequencing was performed on peripheral blood. The receptor source for this set is a woman in her late teens or twenties with Graves' ophthalmopathy.

There are many counts of this clonotype. The V gene is TRBV7-9, the J gene TRBJ2-7; D possibly uses TRBD1 or TRBD2 (6 bases each). Germline V CDR1 and CDR2: SEHNR, FQNEAQ (reference sequence). There are 14 residues in the CDR3. The V end was cut by 3 bases, the J end by 3 bases, with 12 bases between. DNA for the CDR3: TGTGCCAGCAGCTTCGAGGGGGGCGGCTACGAGCAGTACTTC. This encodes CASSFEGGGYEQYF.

This clonotype was seen at least ten times. V usage is TRBV7-2 and J usage is TRBJ1-1; D might be TRBD1 (6 bases). V shed 5 bases and J shed 7 bases, with 14 bases lying between them. CDR1 SGHTA and CDR2 FQGNSA come from the germline V gene. The CDR3 consists of 13 residues. The CDR3 nucleotides read TGTGCCAGCAGCCCGAGGGGGAGGTTTGAAGCTTTCTTT. This sequence encodes CASSPRGRFEAFF.

At least ten counts were recorded for this clonotype. The rearrangement uses TRBV24-1 and TRBJ2-7, with a possible D match to TRBD1 (6 bases). The CDR3 has 17 residues. Germline assignment: CDR1 KGHDR and CDR2 SFDVKD. Deletions cut 4 bases from V and 2 bases from J, with 20 bases between. The CDR3 region has the DNA TGTGCCACCAGTGAGCCCGAACAGGGTATTCGAACCTACGAGCAGTACTTC. This sequence encodes CATSEPEQGIRTYEQYF.

This clonotype was recorded many times. This chain links TRBV29-1 with TRBJ1-1, with D unclear. V lost 7 bases, J lost 2 bases, and 14 bases lay in between. Per the germline V gene, CDR1 is SQVTM and CDR2 is ANQGSEA. The CDR3 covers 13 residues. In DNA form, the CDR3 reads TGCAGCGCTTCCCGGGGAGTAAACACTGAAGCTTTCTTT. It specifies CSASRGVNTEAFF.